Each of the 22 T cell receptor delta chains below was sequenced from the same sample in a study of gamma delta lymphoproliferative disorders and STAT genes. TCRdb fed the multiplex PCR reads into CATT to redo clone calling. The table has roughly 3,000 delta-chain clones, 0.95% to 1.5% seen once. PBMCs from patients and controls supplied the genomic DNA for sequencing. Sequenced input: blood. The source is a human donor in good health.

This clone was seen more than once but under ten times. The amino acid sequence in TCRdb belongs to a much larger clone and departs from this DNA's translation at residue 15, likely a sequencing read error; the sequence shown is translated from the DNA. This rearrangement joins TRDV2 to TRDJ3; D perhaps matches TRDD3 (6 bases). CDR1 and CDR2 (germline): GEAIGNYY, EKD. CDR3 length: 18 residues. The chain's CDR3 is CACDPAGGRSWDTRRMFF. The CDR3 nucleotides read TGTGCCTGTGACCCCGCGGGGGGAAGGTCCTGGGACACCCGACGGATGTTTTTC.

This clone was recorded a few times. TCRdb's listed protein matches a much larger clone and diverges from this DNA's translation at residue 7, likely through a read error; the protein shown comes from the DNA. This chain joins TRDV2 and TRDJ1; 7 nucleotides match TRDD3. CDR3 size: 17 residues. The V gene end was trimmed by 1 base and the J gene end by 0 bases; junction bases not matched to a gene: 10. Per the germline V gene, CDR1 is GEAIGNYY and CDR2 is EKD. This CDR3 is CACDTLEDTRDTDKLIF. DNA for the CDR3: TGTGCCTGTGACACACTGGAGGATACGAGAGACACCGATAAACTCATCTTT.

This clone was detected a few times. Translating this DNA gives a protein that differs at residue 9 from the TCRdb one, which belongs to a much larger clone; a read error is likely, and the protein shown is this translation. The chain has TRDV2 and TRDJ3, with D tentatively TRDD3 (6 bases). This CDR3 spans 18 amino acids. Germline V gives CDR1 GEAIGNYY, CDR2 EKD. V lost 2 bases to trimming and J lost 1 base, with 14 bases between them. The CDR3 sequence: CACDITGSLSWDTRQMFF. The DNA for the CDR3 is TGTGCCTGTGACATTACTGGGTCGCTATCCTGGGACACCCGACAGATGTTTTTC.

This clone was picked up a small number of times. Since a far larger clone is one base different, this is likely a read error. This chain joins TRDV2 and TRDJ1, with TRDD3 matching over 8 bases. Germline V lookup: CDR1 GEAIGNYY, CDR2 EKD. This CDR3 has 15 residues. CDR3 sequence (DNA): TGTGCCTGTGGCACCGTTGGGGGATACACCGATAAACTCATCTTT. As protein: CACGTVGGYTDKLIF.

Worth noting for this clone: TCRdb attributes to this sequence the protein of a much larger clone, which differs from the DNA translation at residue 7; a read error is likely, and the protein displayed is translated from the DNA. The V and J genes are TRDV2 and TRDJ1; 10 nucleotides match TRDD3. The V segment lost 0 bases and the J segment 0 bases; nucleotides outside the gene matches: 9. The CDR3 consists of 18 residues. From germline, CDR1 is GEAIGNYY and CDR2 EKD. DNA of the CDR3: TGTGCCTGTGACACCGTAGACGGGGGATACGTGGACACCGATAAACTCATCTTT. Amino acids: CACDTVDGGYVDTDKLIF.

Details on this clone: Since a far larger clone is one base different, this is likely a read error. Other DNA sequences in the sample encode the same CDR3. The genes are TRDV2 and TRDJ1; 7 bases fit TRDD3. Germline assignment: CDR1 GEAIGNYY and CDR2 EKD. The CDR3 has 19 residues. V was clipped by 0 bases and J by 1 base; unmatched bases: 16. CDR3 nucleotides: TGTGCCTGTGACACCGTCAGTGGAGGATACGCAGGTTCCACCGATAAACTCATCTTT. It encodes CACDTVSGGYAGSTDKLIF.

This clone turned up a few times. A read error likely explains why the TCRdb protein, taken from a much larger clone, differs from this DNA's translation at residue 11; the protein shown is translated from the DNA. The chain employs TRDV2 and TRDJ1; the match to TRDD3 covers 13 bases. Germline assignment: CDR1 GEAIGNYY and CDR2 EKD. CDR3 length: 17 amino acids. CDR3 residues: CACDPVLGDTCRDKLIF. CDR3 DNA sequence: TGTGCCTGTGACCCTGTACTGGGGGATACGTGCCGCGATAAGCTCATCTTT.

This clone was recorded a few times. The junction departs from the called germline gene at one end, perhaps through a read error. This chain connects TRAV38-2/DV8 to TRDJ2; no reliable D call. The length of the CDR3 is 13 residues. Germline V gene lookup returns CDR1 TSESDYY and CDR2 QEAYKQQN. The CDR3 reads CAYRSASDTPLIF. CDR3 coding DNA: TGTGCTTATAGGAGCGCGTCGGACACACCTCTTATCTTT.

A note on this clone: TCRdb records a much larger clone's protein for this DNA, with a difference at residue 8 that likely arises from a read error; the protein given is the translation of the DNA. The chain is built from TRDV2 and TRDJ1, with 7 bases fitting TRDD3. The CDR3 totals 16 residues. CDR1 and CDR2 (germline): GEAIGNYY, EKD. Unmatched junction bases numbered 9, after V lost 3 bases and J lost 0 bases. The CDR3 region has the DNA TGTGCCTGTGACCCACTGGGGATTCCGTACACCGATAAACTCATCTTT. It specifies CACDPLGIPYTDKLIF.

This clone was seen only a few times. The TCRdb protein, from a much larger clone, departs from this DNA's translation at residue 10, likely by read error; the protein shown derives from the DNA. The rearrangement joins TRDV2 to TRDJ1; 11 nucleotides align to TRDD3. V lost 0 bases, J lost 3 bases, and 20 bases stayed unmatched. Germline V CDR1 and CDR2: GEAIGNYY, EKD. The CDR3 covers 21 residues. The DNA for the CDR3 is TGTGCCTGTGACACCGTCTCGACGGACAAGGTTTACTGGGGGATATCCGATAAACTCATCTTT. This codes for CACDTVSTDKVYWGISDKLIF.

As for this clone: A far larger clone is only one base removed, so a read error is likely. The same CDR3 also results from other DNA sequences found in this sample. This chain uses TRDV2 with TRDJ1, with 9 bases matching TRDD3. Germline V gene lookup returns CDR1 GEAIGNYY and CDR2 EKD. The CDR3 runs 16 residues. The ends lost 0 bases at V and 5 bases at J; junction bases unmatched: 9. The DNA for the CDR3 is TGTGCCTGTGACACCGTCACTGGGGGACCCACTGATAAACTCATCTTT. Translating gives CACDTVTGGPTDKLIF.

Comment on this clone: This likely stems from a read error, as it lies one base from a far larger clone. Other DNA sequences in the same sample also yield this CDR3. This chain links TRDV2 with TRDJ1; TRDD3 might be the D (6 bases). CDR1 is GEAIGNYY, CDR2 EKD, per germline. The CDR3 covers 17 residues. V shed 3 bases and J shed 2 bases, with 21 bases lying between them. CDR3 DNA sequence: TGTGCCTGTGACCTGTTGGGGATCCAAACTTATACCGATAAACTCATCTTT. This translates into CACDLLGIQTYTDKLIF.

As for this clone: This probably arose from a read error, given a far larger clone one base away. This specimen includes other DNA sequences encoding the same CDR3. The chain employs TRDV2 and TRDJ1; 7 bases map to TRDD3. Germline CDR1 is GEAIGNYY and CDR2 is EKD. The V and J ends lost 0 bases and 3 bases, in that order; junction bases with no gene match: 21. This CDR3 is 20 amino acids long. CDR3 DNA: TGTGCCTGTGACACCGTCGGGCCTCATCCCACTGGGGATAGTCCCGATAAACTCATCTTT. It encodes CACDTVGPHPTGDSPDKLIF.

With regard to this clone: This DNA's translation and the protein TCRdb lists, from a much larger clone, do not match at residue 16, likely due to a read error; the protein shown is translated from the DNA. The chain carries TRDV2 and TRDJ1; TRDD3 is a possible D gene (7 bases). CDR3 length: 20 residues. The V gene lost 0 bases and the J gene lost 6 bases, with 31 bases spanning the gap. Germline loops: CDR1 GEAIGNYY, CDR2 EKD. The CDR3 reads CACDTVGPHPTGDSPNKLIF. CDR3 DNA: TGTGCCTGTGACACCGTCGGGCCTCATCCTACTGGGGATAGTCCCAATAAACTCATCTTT.

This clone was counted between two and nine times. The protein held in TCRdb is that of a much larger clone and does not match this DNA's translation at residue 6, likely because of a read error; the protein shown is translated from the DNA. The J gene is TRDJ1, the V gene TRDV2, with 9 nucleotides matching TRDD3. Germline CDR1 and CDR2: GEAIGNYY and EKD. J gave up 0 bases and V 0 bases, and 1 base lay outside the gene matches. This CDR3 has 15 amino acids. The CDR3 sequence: CACDTAGGYTDKLIF. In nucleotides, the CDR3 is TGTGCCTGTGACACCGCTGGGGGATACACCGATAAACTCATCTTT.

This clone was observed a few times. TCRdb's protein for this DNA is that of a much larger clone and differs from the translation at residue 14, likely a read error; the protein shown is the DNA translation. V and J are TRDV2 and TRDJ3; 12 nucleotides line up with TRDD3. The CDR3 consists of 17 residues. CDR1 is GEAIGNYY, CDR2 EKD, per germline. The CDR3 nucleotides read TGTGCCTGTGACGCTACTGGGGGATACTGGGACACCCGACGGATGTTTTTC. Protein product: CACDATGGYWDTRRMFF.

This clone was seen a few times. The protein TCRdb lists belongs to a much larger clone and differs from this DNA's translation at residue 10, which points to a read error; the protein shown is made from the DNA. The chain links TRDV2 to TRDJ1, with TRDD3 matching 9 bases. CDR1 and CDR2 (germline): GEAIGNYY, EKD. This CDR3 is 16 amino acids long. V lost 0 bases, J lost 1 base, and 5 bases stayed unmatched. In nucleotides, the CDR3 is TGTGCCTGTGACACCGTCACTGGGGGACTCACCGATAAACTCATCTTT. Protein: CACDTVTGGLTDKLIF.

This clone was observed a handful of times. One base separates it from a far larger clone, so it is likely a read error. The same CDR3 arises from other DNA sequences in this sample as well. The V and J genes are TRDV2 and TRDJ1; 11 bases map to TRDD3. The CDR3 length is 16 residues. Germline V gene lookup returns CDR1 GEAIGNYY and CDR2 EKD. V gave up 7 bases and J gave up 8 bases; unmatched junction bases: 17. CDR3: CACDRVGGGYASKLIF. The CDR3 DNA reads TGTGCCTGCGATCGTGTCGGTGGGGGATACGCGTCAAAACTCATCTTT.

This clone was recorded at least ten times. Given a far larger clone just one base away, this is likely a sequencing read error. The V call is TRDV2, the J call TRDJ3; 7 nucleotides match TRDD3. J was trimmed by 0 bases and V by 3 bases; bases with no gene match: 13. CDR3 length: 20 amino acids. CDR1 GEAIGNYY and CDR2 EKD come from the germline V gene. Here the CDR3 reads CACDAAGGDTSSWDTRQMFF. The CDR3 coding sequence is TGTGCCTGTGACGCCGCTGGGGGGGACACCAGCTCCTGGGACACCCGACAGATGTTTTTC.

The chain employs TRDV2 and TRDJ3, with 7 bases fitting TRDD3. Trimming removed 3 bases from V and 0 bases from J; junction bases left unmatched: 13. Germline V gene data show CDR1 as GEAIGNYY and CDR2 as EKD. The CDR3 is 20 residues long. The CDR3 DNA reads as TGTGCCTGTGACCCCGCGGGGGGATCCGAAAGCTCCTGGGACACCCGACAGATGTTTTTC. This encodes CACDPAGGSESSWDTRQMFF.

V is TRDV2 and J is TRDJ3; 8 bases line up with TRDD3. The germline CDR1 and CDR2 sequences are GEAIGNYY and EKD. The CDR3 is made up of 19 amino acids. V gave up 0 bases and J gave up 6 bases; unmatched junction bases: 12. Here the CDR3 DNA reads TGTGCCTGTGACACCGTATCTGGGGGACCGAACCCGGACACCCGACAGATGTTTTTC. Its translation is CACDTVSGGPNPDTRQMFF.

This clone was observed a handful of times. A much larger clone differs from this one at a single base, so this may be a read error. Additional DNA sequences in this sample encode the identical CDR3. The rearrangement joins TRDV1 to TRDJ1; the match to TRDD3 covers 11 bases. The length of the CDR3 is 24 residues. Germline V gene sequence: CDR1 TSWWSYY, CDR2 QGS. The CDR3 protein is CALGELFYPFLQLGDRRYTDKLIF. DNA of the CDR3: TGCGCTCTTGGGGAACTATTTTATCCCTTCCTACAACTGGGGGATAGGAGGTACACCGATAAACTCATCTTT.